The clone carrying this TCR beta chain has only a few counts. Germline values: CDR1 SGHTA, CDR2 FQGNSA. The CDR3 is 15 amino acids. Trimming at V came to 4 bases and at J to 3 bases, leaving 8 bases not matched to a gene. Source study methods: How many nucleated cells were present was estimated from reference gene primer amplification. Generated by immunoSEQ multiplex PCR, the TCRdb table keeps only in-frame clones and is missing some. V, J and clone size are those of that table, while D and trimming were read from the DNA. Among about 140,000 clones listed, about four fifths were seen once. This entry is derived from a study of blood T cell repertoires in COVID-19. Study-wide context: The United States, Italy and Spain were the sources of the acute and convalescent COVID-19 samples. PBMCs, B-cell-depleted T cells, or T cells provided the cDNA or gDNA that made up the material.

The sample was peripheral blood. V and J are TRBV7-2 and TRBJ1-2; 7 bases are shared with TRBD1. The receptor was derived from a human donor in a cohort sampled during active COVID-19. CDR3 sequence reads: CASSSRTGTYYGYTF. CDR3 bases: TGTGCCAGCAGCTCGAGGACAGGTACATACTATGGCTACACCTTC.